This TCR beta chain was identified during a study of blood T cells in healthy people across ages. Next came a second PCR, run for about 6 to 12 cycles, which used a sample-barcoded 5' primer along with a J-beta primer mix. The template-switch adaptor was a 5' adaptor with 12 random nucleotides. It tagged each cDNA molecule. Using its own MiXCR run on the 5' RACE reads, TCRdb lists one record per CDR3 protein. Among some 1.8 million distinct CDR3 sequences, about two fifths were seen once, and the ten largest hold about 21%. The amount of total RNA extracted per sample was at least 5.5 micrograms. Germline CDR1 reads SGHTA; CDR2 reads FQGNSA. Trimming removed 1 base at V and 0 bases at J, with 12 bases between. The CDR3 runs to 16 residues. A few counts support this clonotype. What it binds is not known. Regarding the study as a whole: Possibly, changes in expanded clonotypes were confounded because donor CMV status was unknown. The authors considered diversity estimates from one million T cells to be underestimates.

The source material was blood. This sequence originates from a human donor in good health. The chain has TRBV7-2 and TRBJ1-2, with D uncertain. CDR3 in amino acids: CASSLGINRANYGYTF. The DNA of the CDR3 is TGTGCCAGCAGCTTAGGAATCAACAGAGCTAACTATGGCTACACCTTC.